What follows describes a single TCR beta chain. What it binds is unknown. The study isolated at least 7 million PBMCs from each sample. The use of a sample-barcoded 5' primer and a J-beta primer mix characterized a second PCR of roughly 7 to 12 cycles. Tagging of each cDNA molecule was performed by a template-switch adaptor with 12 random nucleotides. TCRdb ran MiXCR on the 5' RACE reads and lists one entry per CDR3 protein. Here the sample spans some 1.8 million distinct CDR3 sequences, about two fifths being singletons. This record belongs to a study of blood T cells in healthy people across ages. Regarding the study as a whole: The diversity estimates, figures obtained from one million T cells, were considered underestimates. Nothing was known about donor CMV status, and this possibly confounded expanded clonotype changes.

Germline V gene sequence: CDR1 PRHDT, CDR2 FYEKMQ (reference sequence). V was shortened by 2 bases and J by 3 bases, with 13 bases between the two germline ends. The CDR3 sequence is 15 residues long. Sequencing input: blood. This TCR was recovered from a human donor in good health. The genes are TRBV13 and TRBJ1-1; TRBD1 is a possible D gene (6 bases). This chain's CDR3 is CASSLPSTGHTEAFF. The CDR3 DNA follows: TGTGCCAGCAGCTTACCCTCAACAGGGCACACTGAAGCTTTCTTT.